The following is a TCR beta chain sequence with its context. The data are from a study of high-grade serous ovarian cancer treatment subgroups. Tumor tissue was taken before any definitive surgery or chemotherapy was given. Method: immunoSEQ multiplex PCR; TCRdb's copy keeps in-frame clones and lacks some. The sample includes about 36,000 clones, 79% seen only once; the top ten take around 3.3%. CDR3 length equals 15 residues. CDR1 is MNHNY, CDR2 SVGAGI, per germline (reference sequence). Trimming cost V 5 bases and J 0 bases, with 11 bases left between them. The sequence was collected from a human donor with high-grade serous ovarian cancer. Input material: tumor tissue. V is TRBV6-6 and J is TRBJ1-3, with D unclear. CDR3 residues: CASSTRTDSGNTIYF. DNA of the CDR3: TGTGCCAGCAGTACCAGGACTGACTCTGGAAACACCATATATTTT.